Listed below are T cell receptor beta chains from one sample, sequenced in a study of memory CD8 T cells in hepatitis C reinfection. Sequencing used immunoSEQ multiplex PCR; TCRdb keeps in-frame clones, though not all of them. The sample shows over 50,000 clones, roughly 89% of them seen only once. Sequences were obtained from naive CD8+ T cells sorted from blood. The source is a man between 18 and 35 years old with hepatitis C virus infection. Each CDR3 is given with its conserved first and last residue. D genes are given only for firm matches. Clone size is stated in some rows and not others, as once, few, many or a class when expanded.

V gene: TRBV11-2
D gene: NA
J gene: TRBJ2-6
clone size: NA
CDR3 protein: CASSALGGSSGANVLTF
CDR3 DNA: TGTGCCAGCAGCGCCCTGGGGGGAAGCTCTGGGGCCAACGTCCTGACTTTC

V gene: TRBV21-1
D gene: NA
J gene: TRBJ2-1
clone size: NA
CDR3 protein: CASSPDSVGEGVYNEQFF
CDR3 DNA: TGTGCCAGCAGTCCGGACAGTGTAGGAGAGGGTGTGTACAATGAGCAGTTCTTC

V gene: TRBV6-6
D gene: TRBD1
J gene: TRBJ1-5
clone size: NA
CDR3 protein: CASREQGASQPQHF
CDR3 DNA: TGTGCCAGCAGGGAACAGGGGGCTAGTCAGCCCCAGCATTTT

V gene: TRBV5-1
D gene: NA
J gene: TRBJ1-1
clone size: NA
CDR3 protein: CASSLRKGGTEAFF
CDR3 DNA: TGCGCCAGCAGCCTGCGGAAGGGAGGGACTGAAGCTTTCTTT

V gene: TRBV27
D gene: NA
J gene: TRBJ2-1
clone size: NA
CDR3 protein: CASSLWGLNEQFF
CDR3 DNA: TGTGCCAGCAGTTTATGGGGGCTTAATGAGCAGTTCTTC

V gene: TRBV19
D gene: TRBD1
J gene: TRBJ2-2
clone size: NA
CDR3 protein: CASSIIVLQGAFGELFF
CDR3 DNA: TGTGCCAGTAGTATAATCGTTCTGCAGGGGGCTTTCGGGGAGCTGTTTTTT

V gene: TRBV28
D gene: TRBD1
J gene: TRBJ1-2
clone size: once
CDR3 protein: CASSLLGTGFGYTF
CDR3 DNA: TGTGCCAGCAGTTTGTTGGGGACAGGGTTTGGCTACACCTTC

V gene: TRBV7-2
D gene: NA
J gene: TRBJ2-1
clone size: NA
CDR3 protein: CASSLSSYNEQFF
CDR3 DNA: TGTGCCAGCAGCCTAAGCTCCTACAATGAGCAGTTCTTC

V gene: TRBV9
D gene: TRBD1
J gene: TRBJ2-7
clone size: NA
CDR3 protein: CASSPNRDRGAYEQYF
CDR3 DNA: TGTGCCAGCAGCCCCAACCGGGACAGGGGTGCCTACGAGCAGTACTTC

V gene: TRBV7-8
D gene: NA
J gene: TRBJ2-3
clone size: NA
CDR3 protein: CASSLAVGADTQYF
CDR3 DNA: TGTGCCAGCAGCTTAGCAGTCGGGGCAGATACGCAGTATTTT

V gene: TRBV7-9
D gene: NA
J gene: TRBJ1-4
clone size: NA
CDR3 protein: CASSLRVWKRGDGYEKLFF
CDR3 DNA: TGTGCCAGCAGCTTAAGAGTGTGGAAACGGGGGGACGGATATGAAAAACTGTTTTTT

V gene: TRBV13
D gene: TRBD1
J gene: TRBJ1-1
clone size: NA
CDR3 protein: CASSLFLQGENIEAFF
CDR3 DNA: TGTGCCAGCAGCTTGTTTCTCCAGGGGGAGAACATTGAAGCTTTCTTT

V gene: TRBV10-3
D gene: TRBD2
J gene: TRBJ2-5
clone size: NA
CDR3 protein: CAINWTSGGAGETQYF
CDR3 DNA: TGTGCCATCAATTGGACTAGCGGGGGGGCTGGGGAGACCCAGTACTTC

V gene: TRBV7-9
D gene: NA
J gene: TRBJ2-2
clone size: NA
CDR3 protein: CASSFLGGATGELFF
CDR3 DNA: TGTGCCAGCAGCTTCCTCGGAGGGGCCACCGGGGAGCTGTTTTTT

V gene: TRBV6-6
D gene: NA
J gene: TRBJ2-1
clone size: NA
CDR3 protein: CASIPPGLNEQFF
CDR3 DNA: TGTGCCAGCATACCCCCAGGGCTCAATGAGCAGTTCTTC

V gene: TRBV9
D gene: TRBD2
J gene: TRBJ2-2
clone size: NA
CDR3 protein: CASSVVAGVITGGELFF
CDR3 DNA: TGTGCCAGCAGCGTAGTAGCGGGGGTTATTACTGGCGGGGAGCTGTTTTTT

V gene: TRBV7-2
D gene: TRBD1
J gene: TRBJ2-3
clone size: NA
CDR3 protein: CASSLLGTGGRDTQYF
CDR3 DNA: TGTGCCAGCAGCTTACTCGGGACAGGGGGCAGAGATACGCAGTATTTT

V gene: TRBV27
D gene: TRBD2
J gene: TRBJ2-3
clone size: NA
CDR3 protein: CASSLETSLPADTQYF
CDR3 DNA: TGTGCCAGCAGTTTAGAGACTAGCCTCCCGGCAGATACGCAGTATTTT

V gene: TRBV4-1
D gene: TRBD1
J gene: TRBJ2-5
clone size: NA
CDR3 protein: CASSRGTGGRETQYF
CDR3 DNA: TGCGCCAGCAGCCGTGGGACAGGGGGCAGGGAGACCCAGTACTTC

V gene: TRBV11-3
D gene: TRBD2
J gene: TRBJ2-1
clone size: NA
CDR3 protein: CASSLTGLAGVGEQFF
CDR3 DNA: TGTGCCAGCAGCTTGACGGGACTAGCGGGAGTGGGAGAGCAGTTCTTC

V gene: TRBV4-1
D gene: NA
J gene: TRBJ2-1
clone size: NA
CDR3 protein: CASSQWRDSYNEQFF
CDR3 DNA: TGCGCCAGCAGCCAATGGCGGGACAGCTACAATGAGCAGTTCTTC

V gene: TRBV15
D gene: NA
J gene: TRBJ2-3
clone size: NA
CDR3 protein: CATSRDQASLTDTQYF
CDR3 DNA: TGTGCCACCAGCAGAGATCAGGCTAGCCTCACAGATACGCAGTATTTT

V gene: TRBV6-1
D gene: NA
J gene: TRBJ2-2
clone size: once
CDR3 protein: CASSDVSGELFF
CDR3 DNA: TGTGCCAGCAGTGACGTCTCCGGGGAGCTGTTTTTT

V gene: TRBV5-6
D gene: NA
J gene: TRBJ1-1
clone size: few
CDR3 protein: CASSLEQGGQAFF
CDR3 DNA: TGTGCCAGCAGCTTGGAACAGGGTGGCCAAGCTTTCTTT

V gene: TRBV19
D gene: TRBD2
J gene: TRBJ2-7
clone size: NA
CDR3 protein: CASSSMLRTSGNMYEQYF
CDR3 DNA: TGTGCCAGTAGTAGTATGTTAAGGACTAGCGGGAATATGTACGAGCAGTACTTC

V gene: TRBV5-6
D gene: TRBD2
J gene: TRBJ2-5
clone size: NA
CDR3 protein: CASSLGLAGQETQYF
CDR3 DNA: TGTGCCAGCAGCTTGGGACTAGCGGGGCAAGAGACCCAGTACTTC

V gene: TRBV27
D gene: TRBD1
J gene: TRBJ2-1
clone size: NA
CDR3 protein: CASSIDRGLYNEQFF
CDR3 DNA: TGTGCCAGCAGTATCGACAGGGGGCTCTACAATGAGCAGTTCTTC

V gene: TRBV5-1
D gene: TRBD1
J gene: TRBJ2-1
clone size: NA
CDR3 protein: CASSAGQGNEQFF
CDR3 DNA: TGCGCCAGCAGCGCAGGACAGGGGAATGAGCAGTTCTTC

V gene: TRBV29-1
D gene: TRBD1
J gene: TRBJ2-4
clone size: NA
CDR3 protein: CSVLPPGQGNIQYF
CDR3 DNA: TGCAGCGTGTTGCCTCCGGGACAGGGAAACATTCAGTACTTC

V gene: TRBV6-6
D gene: TRBD1
J gene: TRBJ1-1
clone size: NA
CDR3 protein: CASSYPPGGLAFF
CDR3 DNA: TGTGCCAGCAGTTACCCTCCAGGGGGCCTGGCTTTCTTT

V gene: TRBV5-1
D gene: NA
J gene: TRBJ2-7
clone size: NA
CDR3 protein: CASSLAVNTPQAYEQYF
CDR3 DNA: TGCGCCAGCAGCTTGGCCGTAAATACCCCGCAGGCTTACGAGCAGTACTTC

V gene: TRBV28
D gene: NA
J gene: TRBJ2-7
clone size: NA
CDR3 protein: CASSRTGLAYRSSYEQYF
CDR3 DNA: TGTGCCAGCAGTCGAACAGGGCTGGCCTACCGCAGCTCCTACGAGCAGTACTTC

V gene: TRBV19
D gene: TRBD1
J gene: TRBJ1-2
clone size: NA
CDR3 protein: CASSSGQRYGYTF
CDR3 DNA: TGTGCCAGTAGTTCGGGACAGCGATATGGCTACACCTTC

V gene: TRBV6-1
D gene: TRBD2
J gene: TRBJ2-7
clone size: NA
CDR3 protein: CASRASSGNSYEQYF
CDR3 DNA: TGTGCCAGCAGGGCCTCTAGCGGGAACTCCTACGAGCAGTACTTC

V gene: TRBV4-1
D gene: TRBD1
J gene: TRBJ2-5
clone size: NA
CDR3 protein: CASSELTGGETQYF
CDR3 DNA: TGCGCCAGCAGCGAACTAACAGGGGGAGAGACCCAGTACTTC

V gene: TRBV5-6
D gene: NA
J gene: TRBJ1-4
clone size: NA
CDR3 protein: CASSLVRATNEKLFF
CDR3 DNA: TGTGCCAGCAGCTTGGTCAGGGCAACTAATGAAAAACTGTTTTTT

V gene: TRBV5-6
D gene: NA
J gene: TRBJ2-5
clone size: NA
CDR3 protein: CASSLAPETQYF
CDR3 DNA: TGTGCCAGCAGCTTGGCCCCGGAGACCCAGTACTTC

V gene: TRBV9
D gene: TRBD1
J gene: TRBJ1-3
clone size: NA
CDR3 protein: CASSGLRTGYGNTIYF
CDR3 DNA: TGTGCCAGCAGCGGCCTCCGGACAGGGTATGGAAACACCATATATTTT

V gene: TRBV19
D gene: TRBD1
J gene: TRBJ2-1
clone size: NA
CDR3 protein: CASTSTGGNEQFF
CDR3 DNA: TGTGCCAGCACCTCCACAGGGGGGAATGAGCAGTTCTTC

V gene: TRBV13
D gene: TRBD1
J gene: TRBJ1-2
clone size: few
CDR3 protein: CASSLGQGANYGYTF
CDR3 DNA: TGTGCCAGCAGCTTAGGGCAGGGGGCTAACTATGGCTACACCTTC

V gene: TRBV5-6
D gene: TRBD1
J gene: TRBJ1-5
clone size: NA
CDR3 protein: CASSSSTGYSNQPQHF
CDR3 DNA: TGTGCCAGCAGCTCCTCGACAGGGTATAGCAATCAGCCCCAGCATTTT

V gene: TRBV5-1
D gene: NA
J gene: TRBJ1-6
clone size: NA
CDR3 protein: CASRHSLLAVWSYNSPLHF
CDR3 DNA: TGCGCCAGCAGACACTCCCTTCTAGCAGTCTGGTCCTATAATTCACCCCTCCACTTT